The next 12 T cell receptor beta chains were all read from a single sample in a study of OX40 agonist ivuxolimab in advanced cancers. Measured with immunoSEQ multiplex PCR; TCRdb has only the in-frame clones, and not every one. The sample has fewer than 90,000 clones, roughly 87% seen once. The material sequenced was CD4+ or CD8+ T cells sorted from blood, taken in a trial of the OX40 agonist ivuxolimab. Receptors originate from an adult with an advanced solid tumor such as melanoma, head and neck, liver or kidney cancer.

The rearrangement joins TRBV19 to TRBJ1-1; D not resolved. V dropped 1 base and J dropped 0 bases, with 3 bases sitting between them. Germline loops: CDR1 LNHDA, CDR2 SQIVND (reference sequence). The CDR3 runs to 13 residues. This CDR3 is CASSIGMNTEAFF. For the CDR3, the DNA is TGTGCCAGTAGTATAGGGATGAACACTGAAGCTTTCTTT.

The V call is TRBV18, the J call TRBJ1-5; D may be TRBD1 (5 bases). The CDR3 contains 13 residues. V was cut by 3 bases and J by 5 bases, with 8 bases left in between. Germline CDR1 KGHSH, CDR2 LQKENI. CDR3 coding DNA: TGTGCCAGCTCACCGGTAGGGGATCAGCCCCAGCATTTT. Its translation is CASSPVGDQPQHF.

The chain's CDR3 is CAIGGGPNEKLFF. CDR3 nucleotide sequence: TGTGCCATTGGGGGGGGTCCTAATGAAAAACTGTTTTTT. This chain joins TRBV28 and TRBJ1-4, with a tentative D call TRBD1 (5 bases). V lost 10 bases and J lost 3, with 12 bases in between. Germline V CDR1 and CDR2: MDHEN, SYDVKM. This CDR3 has 13 amino acids.

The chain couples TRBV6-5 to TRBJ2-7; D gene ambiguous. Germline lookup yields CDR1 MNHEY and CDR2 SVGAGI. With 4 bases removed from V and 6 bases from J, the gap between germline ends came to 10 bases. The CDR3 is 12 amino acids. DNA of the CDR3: TGTGCCAGCAGTTCCTGGGGTTCCGAGCAGTACTTC. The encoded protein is CASSSWGSEQYF.

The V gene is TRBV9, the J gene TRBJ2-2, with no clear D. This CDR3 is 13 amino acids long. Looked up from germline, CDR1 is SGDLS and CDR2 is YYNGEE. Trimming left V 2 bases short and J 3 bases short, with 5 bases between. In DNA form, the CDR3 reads TGTGCCAGCAGCGTTCCCGACACCGGGGAGCTGTTTTTT. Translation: CASSVPDTGELFF.

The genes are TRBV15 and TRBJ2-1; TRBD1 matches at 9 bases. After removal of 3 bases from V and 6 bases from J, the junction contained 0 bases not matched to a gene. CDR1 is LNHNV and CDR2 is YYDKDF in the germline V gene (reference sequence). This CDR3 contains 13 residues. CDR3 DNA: TGTGCCACCAGCAGGACAGGGGGCAATGAGCAGTTCTTC. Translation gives CATSRTGGNEQFF.

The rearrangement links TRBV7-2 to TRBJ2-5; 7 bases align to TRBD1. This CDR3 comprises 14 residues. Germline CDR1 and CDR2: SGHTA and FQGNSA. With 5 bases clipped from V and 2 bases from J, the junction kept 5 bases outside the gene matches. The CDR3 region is CASSPGTVQETQYF. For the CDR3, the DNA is TGTGCCAGCAGCCCGGGGACAGTACAAGAGACCCAGTACTTC.

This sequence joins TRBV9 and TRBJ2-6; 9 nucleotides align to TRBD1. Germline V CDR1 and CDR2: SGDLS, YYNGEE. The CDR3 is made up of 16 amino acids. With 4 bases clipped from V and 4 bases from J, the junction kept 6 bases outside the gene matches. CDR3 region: CASSSRTGAGANVLTF. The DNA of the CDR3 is TGTGCCAGCAGCTCCAGGACAGGGGCAGGGGCCAACGTCCTGACTTTC. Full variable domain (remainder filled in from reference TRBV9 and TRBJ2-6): DSGVTQTPKHLITATGQRVTLRCSPRSGDLSVYWYQQSLDQGLQFLIQYYNGEERAKGNILERFSAQQFPDLHSELNLSSLELGDSALYFCASSSRTGAGANVLTFGAGSRLTVL.

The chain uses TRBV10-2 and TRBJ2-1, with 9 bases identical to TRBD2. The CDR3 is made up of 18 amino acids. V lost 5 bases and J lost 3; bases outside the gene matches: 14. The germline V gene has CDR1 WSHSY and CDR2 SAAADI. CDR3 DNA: TGCGCCAGCAGTCTCTCCTCTATAGCGGGAGTGCACTACAATGAGCAGTTCTTC. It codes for CASSLSSIAGVHYNEQFF.

The CDR3 region is CASSEAFGGGKYGYTF. The CDR3 coding sequence is TGTGCCAGCAGTGAAGCCTTTGGGGGGGGCAAGTATGGCTACACCTTC. The V call is TRBV6-1, the J call TRBJ1-2; the D gene is possibly TRBD1 (6 bases). CDR3 length: 16 amino acids. CDR1 is MNHNS and CDR2 is SASEGT in the germline V gene. The ends were cut back, 0 bases at V and 5 bases at J, with 16 bases in the middle.

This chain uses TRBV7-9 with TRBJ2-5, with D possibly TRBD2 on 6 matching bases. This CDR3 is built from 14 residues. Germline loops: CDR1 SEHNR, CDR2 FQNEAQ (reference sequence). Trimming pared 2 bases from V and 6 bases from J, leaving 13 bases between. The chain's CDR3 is CASSLSGGMQTQYF. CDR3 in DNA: TGTGCCAGCAGCTTAAGTGGAGGGATGCAGACCCAGTACTTC. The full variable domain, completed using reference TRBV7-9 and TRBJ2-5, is DTGVSQNPRHKITKRGQNVTFRCDPISEHNRLYWYRQTLGQGPEFLTYFQNEAQLEKSRLLSDRFSAERPKGSFSTLEIQRTEQGDSAMYLCASSLSGGMQTQYFGPGTRLLVL.

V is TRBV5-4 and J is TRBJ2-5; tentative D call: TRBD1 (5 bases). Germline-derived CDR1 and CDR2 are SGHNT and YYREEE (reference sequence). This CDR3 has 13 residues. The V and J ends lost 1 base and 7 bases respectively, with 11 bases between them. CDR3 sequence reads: CASSLPAGSTQYF. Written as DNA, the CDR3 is TGTGCCAGCAGCTTGCCGGCAGGGTCGACCCAGTACTTC.